This T cell receptor beta chain appears in the sequencing data of a study of blood T cell repertoires in COVID-19. Overall study: Researchers got acute and convalescent COVID-19 samples from the United States, Italy and Spain. PBMCs, B-cell-depleted T cells, or T cells were the source of the cDNA or gDNA that made up the material.

The CDR3 spans 17 residues. Trimming at V came to 4 bases and at J to 1 base, leaving 10 bases not matched to a gene. Germline values: CDR1 SGHAT, CDR2 FQNNGV. Profiled with immunoSEQ multiplex PCR; TCRdb holds only in-frame clones, not every one. The sample has 200,000 to 300,000 clones; approximately 84% are singletons. The J gene is TRBJ2-4, the V gene TRBV11-2; 7 bases match TRBD1. Sequenced material: peripheral blood. The sequence was collected from a woman aged 25-40 years who had recovered from COVID-19. The CDR3 DNA follows: TGTGCCAGCAGCTCTAGACTGGGACAGCTCGCCAAAAACATTCAGTACTTC. As protein: CASSSRLGQLAKNIQYF.